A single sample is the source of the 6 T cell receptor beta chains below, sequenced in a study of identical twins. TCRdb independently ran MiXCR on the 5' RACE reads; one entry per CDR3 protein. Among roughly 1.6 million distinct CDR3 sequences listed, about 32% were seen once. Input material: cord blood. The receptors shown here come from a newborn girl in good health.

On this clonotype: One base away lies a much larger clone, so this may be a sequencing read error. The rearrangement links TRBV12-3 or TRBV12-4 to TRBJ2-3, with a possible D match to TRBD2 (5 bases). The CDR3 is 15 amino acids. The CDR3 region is CASSSSTPSTDMQYF. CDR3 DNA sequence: TGTGCCAGCAGTTCCAGCACCCCTAGCACAGATATGCAGTATTTT.

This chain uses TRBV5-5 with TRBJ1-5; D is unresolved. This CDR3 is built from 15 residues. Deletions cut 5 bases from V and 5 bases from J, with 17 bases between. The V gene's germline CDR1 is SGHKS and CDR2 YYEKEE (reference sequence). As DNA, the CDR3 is TGTGCCAGCAGACTCGGACGGTCCCTGGATCAGCCCCAGCATTTT. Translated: CASRLGRSLDQPQHF.

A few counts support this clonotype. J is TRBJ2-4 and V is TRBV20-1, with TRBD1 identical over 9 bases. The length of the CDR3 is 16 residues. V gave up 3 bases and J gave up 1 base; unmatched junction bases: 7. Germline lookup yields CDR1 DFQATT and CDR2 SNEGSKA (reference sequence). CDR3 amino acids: CSASLQGAAAKNIQYF. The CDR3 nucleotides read TGCAGTGCTAGTCTACAGGGGGCGGCTGCCAAAAACATTCAGTACTTC.

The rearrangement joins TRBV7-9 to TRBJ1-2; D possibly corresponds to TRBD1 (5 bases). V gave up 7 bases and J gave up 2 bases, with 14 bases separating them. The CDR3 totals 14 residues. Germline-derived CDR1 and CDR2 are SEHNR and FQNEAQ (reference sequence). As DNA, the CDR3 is TGTGCCAGCACCGAGGGACGGACCAACTATGGCTACACCTTC. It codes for CASTEGRTNYGYTF.

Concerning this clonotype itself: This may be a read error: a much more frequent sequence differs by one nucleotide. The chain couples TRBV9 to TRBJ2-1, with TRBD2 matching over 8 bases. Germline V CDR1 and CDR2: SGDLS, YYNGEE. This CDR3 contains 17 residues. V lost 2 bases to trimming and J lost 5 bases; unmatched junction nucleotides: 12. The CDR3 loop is CASSVKQRTSSHNEQFF. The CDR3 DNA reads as TGTGCCAGCAGCGTGAAGCAGCGGACTAGCAGTCACAATGAGCAGTTCTTC.

CDR3 nucleotides: TGCAGCGTTGCCGGGGGGAGGAACAATGAGCAGTTCTTC. This sequence encodes CSVAGGRNNEQFF. The chain carries TRBV29-1 and TRBJ2-1; 7 positions match TRBD2. Germline CDR1 is SQVTM and CDR2 is ANQGSEA. The CDR3 sequence is 13 residues long. V shed 4 bases, J shed 5 bases, and the junction held 5 bases outside the gene matches.